These 32 T cell receptor beta chains share one sample of origin, sequenced in a study of CD8 T cells in ankylosing spondylitis. One entry per CDR3 protein results from TCRdb running MiXCR on the 5' RACE reads. The sample has about 27,000 distinct CDR3 sequences, 7.9% seen once. Sequenced input: blood. The receptors stem from a male donor with ankylosing spondylitis or in good health (not recorded which).

The chain carries TRBV7-8 and TRBJ2-1, with D possibly matching TRBD1 (6 bases). Germline loops: CDR1 SGHVS, CDR2 FQNEAQ. The V end was cut by 5 bases, the J end by 3 bases, with 14 bases between. There are 15 residues in the CDR3. CDR3 residues: CASSPPGQGYNEQFF. The CDR3 DNA follows: TGTGCCAGCAGCCCCCCGGGACAAGGCTACAATGAGCAGTTCTTC.

The chain uses TRBV5-1 and TRBJ1-5; D perhaps matches TRBD1 (6 bases). V gave up 2 bases and J gave up 6 bases, with 12 bases separating them. Germline CDR1 SGHRS, CDR2 YFSETQ. The CDR3 sequence is 14 residues long. CDR3 sequence reads: CASSLSGGSQPQHF. The DNA for the CDR3 is TGCGCCAGCAGCTTAAGTGGGGGCAGTCAGCCCCAGCATTTT.

The chain recombines TRBV4-2 with TRBJ2-2; D is undetermined. This CDR3 has 11 residues. Germline V gene lookup returns CDR1 LGHNA and CDR2 YNFKEQ. Deletions cut 1 base from V and 8 bases from J, with 2 bases between. CDR3 sequence (DNA): TGTGCCAGCAGCCAAGCGGGGGAGCTGTTTTTT. Amino acids: CASSQAGELFF.

This clonotype was seen a handful of times. The rearrangement links TRBV3-1 to TRBJ2-2; D uncertain. Trimming stripped 0 bases from V and 8 bases from J, with 10 bases between. Germline-derived CDR1 and CDR2 are LGHDT and YNNKEL (reference sequence). The CDR3 covers 14 residues. Here the CDR3 reads CASSQDARTGELFF. CDR3 sequence (DNA): TGTGCCAGCAGCCAAGATGCCCGTACTGGGGAGCTGTTTTTT.

There are a few counts of this clonotype. The chain carries TRBV12-3 or TRBV12-4 and TRBJ2-3, with D unclear. This CDR3 has 15 amino acids. V was cut by 8 bases and J by 2 bases, with 17 bases left in between. The CDR3, as DNA: TGTGCCAGCCAGTTTACCATCCGCACCACAGATACGCAGTATTTT. Protein sequence: CASQFTIRTTDTQYF.

The chain uses TRBV7-2 and TRBJ1-5; D not resolved. Germline lookup yields CDR1 SGHTA and CDR2 FQGNSA. The CDR3 totals 12 residues. V gave up 3 bases and J gave up 4 bases, with 4 bases separating them. CDR3 region: CASSFPNQPQHF. The CDR3 DNA follows: TGTGCCAGCAGCTTTCCAAATCAGCCCCAGCATTTT.

This clonotype appeared many times. The CDR3 reads CASSFAGIYNEQFF. CDR3 bases: TGCGCCAGCAGCTTCGCGGGAATTTACAATGAGCAGTTCTTC. The chain recombines TRBV5-1 with TRBJ2-1; a possible D gene is TRBD2 (6 bases). The CDR3 covers 14 residues. Trimming removed 2 bases at V and 4 bases at J, with 10 bases between. CDR1 and CDR2 (germline): SGHRS, YFSETQ.

There are a few counts of this clonotype. V is TRBV7-9 and J is TRBJ1-4; TRBD1 matches 10 bases. From germline, CDR1 is SEHNR and CDR2 FQNEAQ (reference sequence). The CDR3 covers 17 residues. The ends lost 5 bases at V and 10 bases at J; junction bases unmatched: 16. CDR3 coding DNA: TGTGCCAGCAGCCCGACCCTGAACAGGGACAGGGGAGGAAAACTGTTTTTT. Protein sequence: CASSPTLNRDRGGKLFF.

This clonotype was picked up a small number of times. The J gene is TRBJ1-4, the V gene TRBV27; the D is unclear. The CDR3 length is 15 residues. The V and J ends lost 6 bases and 8 bases respectively, with 19 bases between them. Germline CDR1 reads MNHEY; CDR2 reads SMNVEV (reference sequence). CDR3 coding DNA: TGTGCCAGCAGATCCGGGCGTCTCCACGGGGAAAAACTGTTTTTT. Protein sequence: CASRSGRLHGEKLFF.

The genes are TRBV5-1 and TRBJ2-1; 14 nucleotides align to TRBD2. The germline CDR1 and CDR2 sequences are SGHRS and YFSETQ. The V segment lost 4 bases and the J segment 5 bases; nucleotides outside the gene matches: 8. This CDR3 region has 17 residues. In nucleotides, the CDR3 is TGCGCCAGCAGCCAGGGACTAGCGGGAGTTAGGAACAATGAGCAGTTCTTC. It encodes CASSQGLAGVRNNEQFF.

This sequence joins TRBV6-5 and TRBJ2-7, with D tentatively TRBD2 (6 bases). The V and J ends lost 2 bases and 0 bases respectively, with 11 bases between them. In germline, CDR1 is MNHEY, CDR2 SVGAGI. The CDR3 is 15 residues long. The CDR3 sequence: CASSYGRRGSYEQYF. The CDR3 nucleotides read TGTGCCAGCAGTTACGGTCGGCGGGGCTCCTACGAGCAGTACTTC.

The chain uses TRBV12-3 or TRBV12-4 and TRBJ2-3; TRBD1 is a possible D gene (5 bases). V lost 5 bases to trimming and J lost 3 bases, with 12 bases between them. The CDR3 contains 14 residues. The CDR3 DNA is TGTGCCAGCAGTCCGAACAGACAGACAGATACGCAGTATTTT. This translates into CASSPNRQTDTQYF.

The rearrangement joins TRBV28 to TRBJ2-7; the D is unclear. Germline V lookup: CDR1 MDHEN, CDR2 SYDVKM. The germline V and J ends were trimmed by 4 bases and 3 bases, with 10 bases remaining between them. CDR3 length equals 13 residues. As DNA, the CDR3 is TGTGCCAGCAGTTCCGAGGTTTTCTACGAGCAGTACTTC. Translated, it gives CASSSEVFYEQYF.

This clonotype was counted only a few times. The chain combines TRBV28 with TRBJ2-1, with 14 bases aligning to TRBD2. This CDR3 is built from 15 residues. V shed 6 bases and J 9 bases; nucleotides not matched to a gene: 7. In germline, CDR1 is MDHEN, CDR2 SYDVKM. The CDR3 protein is CASSLGLAGVGEQFF. The CDR3 coding sequence is TGTGCCAGCAGCCTGGGACTAGCGGGAGTAGGTGAGCAGTTCTTC.

This clonotype was counted only a few times. At one end the junction does not follow the germline gene, possibly because of a read error. The chain recombines TRBV5-6 with TRBJ2-2, with D unclear. Germline V gene sequence: CDR1 SGHDT, CDR2 YYEEEE. The CDR3 totals 14 residues. In DNA form, the CDR3 reads TGTGCCAGCAGCTTGAGTGGGAACCCCGGGGAGCTGTTTTTT. This translates into CASSLSGNPGELFF.

CDR3 loop: CASRISGGNTIYF. The CDR3 DNA reads TGTGCCAGCAGGATTTCGGGAGGAAACACCATATATTTT. The rearrangement uses TRBV12-3 or TRBV12-4 and TRBJ1-3; D unresolved. The CDR3 extends over 13 amino acids. Trimming removed 6 bases from V and 4 bases from J, with 10 bases in between.

The CDR3 loop reads CASSSAGTDYNEQFF. As DNA, the CDR3 is TGTGCCAGCAGCTCCGCCGGGACAGATTACAATGAGCAGTTCTTC. This sequence joins TRBV7-3 and TRBJ2-1; the match to TRBD1 covers 7 bases. The CDR3 is made up of 15 amino acids. The junction had 7 bases not matched to a gene; V was cut back by 4 bases and J by 4 bases. Germline V CDR1 and CDR2: SGHTA, FQGTGA.

This clonotype was detected many times. The chain couples TRBV6-2 or TRBV6-3 to TRBJ2-2; tentative D call: TRBD2 (6 bases). Looked up from germline, CDR1 is MNHEY and CDR2 is SVGEGT. CDR3 length: 15 amino acids. Trimming cost V 8 bases and J 6 bases, with 19 bases left between them. This CDR3 is CASGRGLRGAGELFF. The CDR3 DNA reads as TGTGCCAGCGGCCGAGGACTAAGAGGTGCCGGGGAGCTGTTTTTT.

This clonotype came up a few times. This chain links TRBV4-1 with TRBJ1-5, with 8 bases fitting TRBD1. CDR3 length equals 17 residues. Germline V gene data show CDR1 as MGHRA and CDR2 as YSYEKL. After removal of 4 bases from V and 4 bases from J, the junction contained 12 bases not matched to a gene. The CDR3 spells CASSRKPGQGLNQPQHF. CDR3 bases: TGCGCCAGCAGCCGGAAGCCCGGACAGGGCCTGAATCAGCCCCAGCATTTT.

The V gene is TRBV12-3 or TRBV12-4, the J gene TRBJ2-3; no definite D call. V lost 5 bases and J 0 bases, leaving 6 bases between the germline ends. The CDR3 sequence is 13 residues long. CDR3 in amino acids: CASSGYSTDTQYF. The CDR3 bases are TGTGCCAGCAGTGGTTACAGCACAGATACGCAGTATTTT.

This clonotype has at least ten counts. The CDR3, as DNA: TGTGCCAGCAGTTACTCGAGTACGGTAGCGGGGGGGCCAGAGCAGTTCTTC. Translating it yields CASSYSSTVAGGPEQFF. The chain combines TRBV6-2 or TRBV6-3 with TRBJ2-1; TRBD2 agrees at 11 bases. The CDR3 totals 17 residues. Germline V gene lookup returns CDR1 MNHEY and CDR2 SVGEGT. V gave up 0 bases and J gave up 10 bases; unmatched junction bases: 11.

In its sample, this clonotype was seen a few times. The chain uses TRBV4-2 and TRBJ1-1; TRBD1 is a possible D gene (5 bases). This CDR3 has 15 amino acids. Germline assignment: CDR1 LGHNA and CDR2 YNFKEQ. The ends were cut back, 1 base at V and 0 bases at J, with 9 bases in the middle. This CDR3 is CASSQGGVLNTEAFF. Written as DNA, the CDR3 is TGTGCCAGCAGCCAAGGAGGGGTTTTGAACACTGAAGCTTTCTTT.

The chain has TRBV7-2 and TRBJ1-5, with D perhaps matching TRBD1 (5 bases). The germline V gene encodes CDR1 SGHTA and CDR2 FQGNSA. The length of the CDR3 is 15 residues. The V end was cut by 1 base, the J end by 3 bases, with 10 bases between. The CDR3 DNA is TGTGCCAGCAGCTTAGAGGGACCGTCCAATCAGCCCCAGCATTTT. It codes for CASSLEGPSNQPQHF.

This clonotype appeared a few times. The gene calls are TRBV27 and TRBJ1-1, with a possible D match to TRBD1 (5 bases). Looked up from germline, CDR1 is MNHEY and CDR2 is SMNVEV (reference sequence). The CDR3 runs to 14 residues. Trimming stripped 5 bases from V and 1 base from J, with 11 bases between. CDR3 sequence reads: CASSVQGRNTEAFF. The CDR3 DNA follows: TGTGCCAGCAGTGTTCAGGGTAGGAACACTGAAGCTTTCTTT.

The chain combines TRBV28 with TRBJ2-7; 11 positions agree with TRBD1. V was clipped by 8 bases and J by 5 bases; unmatched bases: 5. CDR3 size: 13 residues. From germline, CDR1 is MDHEN and CDR2 SYDVKM. The CDR3 reads CASSRTGGDEQYF. The CDR3 DNA reads as TGTGCCAGCTCTAGGACAGGGGGCGACGAGCAGTACTTC.

This chain joins TRBV21-1 and TRBJ2-1; TRBD2 is the table's D call, not checked against the DNA. TRBV21-1 is noted as a pseudogene. This CDR3 region has 17 residues. The DNA of the CDR3 is TGTGCCAGCAGCAAAGACTCATCTAGCGGGAGGAACAATGAGCAGTTCTTC. Its protein product is CASSKDSSSGRNNEQFF.

Only a few counts were recorded for this clonotype. The CDR3 spells CASSPTGRYGYTF. CDR3 nucleotides: TGTGCCAGCTCACCAACAGGACGATATGGCTACACCTTC. The genes are TRBV18 and TRBJ1-2; maybe TRBD1 (5 bases). V was pared by 2 bases and J by 5 bases, with 9 bases between. The CDR3 runs 13 residues. CDR1 KGHSH and CDR2 LQKENI come from the germline V gene.

V gene TRBV6-5 combines with J gene TRBJ2-4, with D maybe TRBD2 (6 bases). Trimming removed 5 bases at V and 0 bases at J, with 8 bases between. CDR1 is MNHEY and CDR2 is SVGAGI in the germline V gene. The CDR3 is made up of 14 amino acids. The DNA of the CDR3 is TGTGCCAGCAGTCGGGACTTAGCCAAAAACATTCAGTACTTC. Protein sequence: CASSRDLAKNIQYF.

This clonotype was counted ten times or more. This chain uses TRBV5-1 with TRBJ2-1; 9 positions match TRBD1. V shed 2 bases and J 2 bases; nucleotides not matched to a gene: 2. CDR3 length: 15 residues. Germline V gives CDR1 SGHRS, CDR2 YFSETQ. In DNA form, the CDR3 reads TGCGCCAGCAGCTTAACAGGGGGCCCCTACAATGAGCAGTTCTTC. Translation gives CASSLTGGPYNEQFF. Full variable domain (rest looked up from reference TRBV5-1 and TRBJ2-1): KAGVTQTPRYLIKTRGQQVTLSCSPISGHRSVSWYQQTPGQGLQFLFEYFSETQRNKGNFPGRFSGRQFSNSRSEMNVSTLELGDSALYLCASSLTGGPYNEQFFGPGTRLTVL.

The CDR3 spells CASSVGGGKWTGELFF. CDR3 DNA: TGTGCCAGCAGCGTAGGTGGAGGTAAATGGACCGGGGAGCTGTTTTTT. The gene calls are TRBV9 and TRBJ2-2; D perhaps matches TRBD2 (5 bases). Per germline, CDR1 SGDLS and CDR2 YYNGEE. V dropped 0 bases and J dropped 5 bases, with 14 bases sitting between them. CDR3 length equals 16 residues.

J is TRBJ2-1 and V is TRBV7-2, with D maybe TRBD1 (6 bases). This CDR3 contains 16 residues. Germline CDR1 reads SGHTA; CDR2 reads FQGNSA. Trimming took off 0 bases at V and 2 bases at J, with 11 bases between the two ends. CDR3 sequence (DNA): TGTGCCAGCAGCTTAGCGATGACAGGTGCCTACAATGAGCAGTTCTTC. Residues: CASSLAMTGAYNEQFF.

A few counts support this clonotype. The genes are TRBV20-1 and TRBJ2-2, with D unresolved. V was shortened by 6 bases and J by 0 bases, with 11 bases between the two germline ends. The CDR3 runs to 14 residues. The germline V gene encodes CDR1 DFQATT and CDR2 SNEGSKA (reference sequence). As DNA, the CDR3 is TGCAGTGCCCCGATGGGCCCGAACACCGGGGAGCTGTTTTTT. The encoded protein is CSAPMGPNTGELFF.